This entry concerns a single T cell receptor (beta chain). This entry comes from a study of T cell changes during pregnancy in multiple sclerosis. Clones were read by immunoSEQ multiplex PCR, and TCRdb kept only the in-frame ones, dropping some. The sample records 60,000 to 85,000 clones, approximately 92% being singletons. V was trimmed by 6 bases and J by 3 bases, leaving 17 bases between them. There are 15 residues in the CDR3. The germline V gene has CDR1 MDHEN and CDR2 SYDVKM. This TCR came from a female donor in good health, enrolled as a control in a pregnancy study. This sample comprised peripheral blood, obtained after pregnancy. The gene calls are TRBV28 and TRBJ1-2; D might be TRBD1 (6 bases). This CDR3 is CASRRPVQGYYGYTF. DNA of the CDR3: TGTGCCAGCAGACGCCCGGTACAGGGATACTATGGCTACACCTTC.